Shown below are 21 T cell receptor beta chains from a single sample sequenced in a study of cytomegalovirus exposure and HLA in healthy donors (dated by TCRdb to about 2017). The library was produced with the immunoSEQ multiplex PCR assay. For the multiplex PCR, a mixture combining 60 forward primers for TCR Vbeta segments and 13 reverse primers for TCR Jbeta segments was used. TCRdb holds this immuneACCESS table with in-frame rearrangements only. Some clones are missing; in checked studies, unresolved V genes explain under half, and the rest has no known cause. This sample's table has entries for roughly 120,000 clones. Clones ranked in the top ten supply less than 4.5% of the sample. The sequenced material came from PBMCs. The receptors originated from a man between 18 and 35 years old in good health and CMV-seronegative.

The V call is TRBV7-6, the J call TRBJ1-6; D not certain. The V and J ends lost 5 bases and 0 bases respectively, with 11 bases between them. There are 16 residues in the CDR3. Germline values: CDR1 SGHVS, CDR2 FNYEAQ. CDR3 region: CASSVGRPSYNSPLHF. The CDR3 DNA follows: TGTGCCAGCAGCGTCGGCAGGCCCTCCTATAATTCACCCCTCCACTTT.

This CDR3 is CASSLGSTGYRNTIYF. CDR3 bases: TGTGCCAGCAGCTTAGGATCGACAGGGTATAGAAACACCATATATTTT. V gene TRBV7-8 combines with J gene TRBJ1-3, with 7 bases aligning to TRBD1. V was clipped by 1 base and J by 5 bases; unmatched bases: 8. The CDR3 runs to 16 residues. Germline V CDR1 and CDR2: SGHVS, FQNEAQ.

The V and J genes are TRBV19 and TRBJ1-5; unclear D gene. Germline V CDR1 and CDR2: LNHDA, SQIVND (reference sequence). With 3 bases removed from V and 0 bases from J, the gap between germline ends came to 9 bases. This CDR3 has 15 residues. CDR3 in DNA: TGTGCCAGTAGTATGGTTTCTAATAGCAATCAGCCCCAGCATTTT. Protein sequence: CASSMVSNSNQPQHF.

About this clone: This CDR3 is also generated by other DNA sequences in the sample. The chain uses TRBV7-9 and TRBJ2-1; D not certain. The CDR3 runs to 11 residues. Per germline, CDR1 SEHNR and CDR2 FQNEAQ (reference sequence). Trimming left V 5 bases short and J 4 bases short, with 3 bases between. The DNA for the CDR3 is TGTGCCAGCAGCCCTTACAATGAGCAGTTCTTC. Its protein product is CASSPYNEQFF. Full variable domain (outside the CDR3, taken from reference TRBV7-9 and TRBJ2-1): DTGVSQNPRHKITKRGQNVTFRCDPISEHNRLYWYRQTLGQGPEFLTYFQNEAQLEKSRLLSDRFSAERPKGSFSTLEIQRTEQGDSAMYLCASSPYNEQFFGPGTRLTVL.

The chain employs TRBV27 and TRBJ1-6; a weak D match, TRBD1 (6 bases). Trimming took off 6 bases at V and 8 bases at J, with 14 bases between the two ends. The CDR3 has 14 amino acids. Germline V gene data show CDR1 as MNHEY and CDR2 as SMNVEV (reference sequence). This CDR3 reads CASRVGGIDSPLHF. The CDR3 nucleotides read TGTGCCAGCAGGGTAGGGGGTATCGATTCACCCCTCCACTTT.

The V call is TRBV20-1, the J call TRBJ2-3; no firm D call. Germline V gene sequence: CDR1 DFQATT, CDR2 SNEGSKA (reference sequence). The V end lost 3 bases, the J end lost 8 bases, and 6 bases lay between the germline ends. The CDR3 is made up of 10 amino acids. The chain's CDR3 is CSASLITQYF. In DNA form, the CDR3 reads TGCAGTGCTAGTCTTATTACGCAGTATTTT.

J is TRBJ1-5 and V is TRBV2; D is possibly TRBD1 (5 bases). The CDR3 extends over 15 amino acids. Trimming took off 6 bases at V and 4 bases at J, with 16 bases between the two ends. CDR1 and CDR2 from the germline V gene are SNHLY and FYNNEI. DNA for the CDR3: TGTGCCAGCAGCTCAGAAAGGACAAGAAATCAGCCCCAGCATTTT. This codes for CASSSERTRNQPQHF. The complete variable domain, with remaining parts taken from reference TRBV2 and TRBJ1-5, reads EPEVTQTPSHQVTQMGQEVILRCVPISNHLYFYWYRQILGQKVEFLVSFYNNEISEKSEIFDDQFSVERPDGSNFTLKIRSTKLEDSAMYFCASSSERTRNQPQHFGDGTRLSIL.

This sequence joins TRBV18 and TRBJ1-6; 9 bases are shared with TRBD1. This CDR3 region has 14 residues. Per the germline V gene, CDR1 is KGHSH and CDR2 is LQKENI. V lost 6 bases to trimming and J lost 6 bases; unmatched junction nucleotides: 3. The CDR3 DNA reads TGTGCCAGCTCTCAGGACAGGGGTAATTCACCCCTCCACTTT. Protein: CASSQDRGNSPLHF.

The chain couples TRBV5-8 to TRBJ1-5; possible D gene TRBD1, 6 bases. The CDR3 is made up of 15 amino acids. Per the germline V gene, CDR1 is SGHTS and CDR2 is YDEGEE. The V gene lost 4 bases and the J gene lost 6 bases, with 17 bases spanning the gap. The DNA of the CDR3 is TGTGCCAGCAGCGCTACAGGGAGCTTGGGTCAGCCCCAGCATTTT. Its protein product is CASSATGSLGQPQHF.

CDR3: CASSLRTVGTGELFF. CDR3 in DNA: TGTGCCAGCAGCTTGCGGACAGTGGGCACCGGGGAGCTGTTTTTT. This chain uses TRBV5-4 with TRBJ2-2; weak D call: TRBD1 (6 bases). There are 15 residues in the CDR3. V lost 1 base to trimming and J lost 4 bases, with 11 bases between them. The germline CDR1 and CDR2 sequences are SGHNT and YYREEE (reference sequence).

The chain employs TRBV13 and TRBJ2-5, with 13 bases lining up with TRBD2. Trimming removed 1 base from V and 7 bases from J; junction bases left unmatched: 12. The CDR3 has 18 residues. The germline V gene encodes CDR1 PRHDT and CDR2 FYEKMQ (reference sequence). CDR3 loop: CASSLERLAGGQRATQYF. The DNA for the CDR3 is TGTGCCAGCAGCTTAGAACGACTAGCGGGGGGCCAAAGGGCGACCCAGTACTTC.

The chain couples TRBV7-8 to TRBJ2-1; 11 positions agree with TRBD2. Germline V gene data show CDR1 as SGHVS and CDR2 as FQNEAQ. CDR3 length equals 15 residues. V shed 6 bases, J shed 6 bases, and the junction held 7 bases outside the gene matches. CDR3 in DNA: TGTGCCAGCAGATACGCCGGGACTAGCGGCAATGAGCAGTTCTTC. Residues: CASRYAGTSGNEQFF.

V usage is TRBV5-6 and J usage is TRBJ2-7, with TRBD1 matching over 12 bases. Germline V gene lookup returns CDR1 SGHDT and CDR2 YYEEEE. CDR3 length equals 14 residues. Trimming removed 4 bases from V and 6 bases from J; junction bases left unmatched: 5. This CDR3 is CASSDGTGGVEQYF. The CDR3 DNA is TGTGCCAGCAGCGACGGGACAGGGGGCGTCGAGCAGTACTTC.

CDR3 residues: CASQLAGGGELFF. CDR3 nucleotides: TGCGCCAGCCAGCTAGCGGGAGGAGGGGAGCTGTTTTTT. The chain joins TRBV5-1 to TRBJ2-2; 11 nucleotides line up with TRBD2. The CDR3 totals 13 residues. Losses at the gene ends were 7 bases for V and 8 bases for J; bases not matched to a gene: 4. Germline V gene data show CDR1 as SGHRS and CDR2 as YFSETQ. Drawing the rest from reference TRBV5-1 and TRBJ2-2, the complete variable domain is KAGVTQTPRYLIKTRGQQVTLSCSPISGHRSVSWYQQTPGQGLQFLFEYFSETQRNKGNFPGRFSGRQFSNSRSEMNVSTLELGDSALYLCASQLAGGGELFFGEGSRLTVL.

V and J are TRBV6-5 and TRBJ2-1; D not certain. Per germline, CDR1 MNHEY and CDR2 SVGAGI. The CDR3 length is 16 residues. V lost 0 bases and J lost 0, with 9 bases in between. The chain's CDR3 is CASSYSGAPSYNEQFF. The CDR3 coding sequence is TGTGCCAGCAGTTACTCAGGAGCCCCCTCCTACAATGAGCAGTTCTTC.

The chain uses TRBV6-1 and TRBJ2-5; 10 nucleotides align to TRBD1. The J call is in doubt because the DNA end fits TRBJ2-7 better. This CDR3 has 15 residues. From germline, CDR1 is MNHNS and CDR2 SASEGT. The CDR3 here is CASSEPGTGEGEQYF. The CDR3 nucleotides read TGTGCCAGCAGTGAACCCGGGACAGGGGAAGGCGAGCAGTACTTC.

This chain connects TRBV11-2 to TRBJ2-7, with 9 nucleotides matching TRBD2. The length of the CDR3 is 15 residues. CDR1 and CDR2 (germline): SGHAT, FQNNGV. After removal of 6 bases from V and 3 bases from J, the junction contained 9 bases not matched to a gene. Here the CDR3 DNA reads TGTGCCAGCAGAAGACTCCCTAGCGGGGTCTACGAGCAGTACTTC. As protein: CASRRLPSGVYEQYF.

This rearrangement joins TRBV6-6 to TRBJ1-4; D is unresolved. The CDR3 has 12 residues. Trimming shortened V by 8 bases and J by 4 bases, and 8 bases separated the two germline ends. Germline V gene lookup returns CDR1 MNHNY and CDR2 SVGAGI (reference sequence). This CDR3 reads CASGRLNEKLFF. Written as DNA, the CDR3 is TGTGCCAGCGGCAGGCTTAATGAAAAACTGTTTTTT.

The CDR3 spells CASSKNPGLAGGPKGQYF. The CDR3 nucleotides are TGTGCCAGCAGCAAAAATCCGGGACTAGCGGGGGGGCCAAAGGGGCAGTACTTC. V gene TRBV21-1 combines with J gene TRBJ2-7; TRBD2, as called in the table, went unchecked against the DNA. TRBV21-1 is noted as a pseudogene. The CDR3 covers 18 residues.

The genes are TRBV28 and TRBJ2-4, with a weak D call TRBD2 (5 bases). Germline V lookup: CDR1 MDHEN, CDR2 SYDVKM. V lost 10 bases and J lost 11, with 18 bases in between. The CDR3 totals 12 residues. This chain's CDR3 is CATGSGVLFQYF. CDR3 coding DNA: TGTGCCACGGGAAGCGGTGTGTTGTTTCAGTACTTC.

This rearrangement joins TRBV19 to TRBJ1-4; 8 bases line up with TRBD1. This CDR3 has 17 residues. Per the germline V gene, CDR1 is LNHDA and CDR2 is SQIVND (reference sequence). J lost 8 bases, V lost 5 bases, and 16 bases had no gene match. Here the CDR3 DNA reads TGTGCCAGTAGTTCGGACAGGGTAGGGGAGTTGTCGGAAAAACTGTTTTTT. Translating gives CASSSDRVGELSEKLFF.